This T cell receptor (beta chain) appears in the sequencing data of a study of cytotoxic CD8 clonotypes in ibrutinib-treated CLL. Study results and limitations: The study found baseline clonality above age-matched healthy donors, tracking circulating CD8+ T-cell counts. Clonality was elevated at ibrutinib response and had returned toward baseline at progression.

Comment on this clone: No antigen is known for it.

Assay used: immunoSEQ multiplex PCR; TCRdb lists only in-frame clones, some missing. The sample lists 200,000 to 250,000 clones; more than 65% were seen once. The TCR comes from a human donor with chronic lymphocytic leukemia. The starting material was PBMCs, obtained after 12 months of ibrutinib treatment.

The CDR3 sequence is CASFDQLVYNEQFF. The CDR3 nucleotides are TGTGCCTCTTTCGATCAACTAGTATACAATGAGCAGTTCTTC. The chain carries TRBV30 and TRBJ2-1; a possible D gene is TRBD2 (5 bases). With 7 bases removed from V and 4 bases from J, the gap between germline ends came to 17 bases. The CDR3 extends over 14 amino acids. Germline loops: CDR1 GTSNPN, CDR2 SVGIG (reference sequence). Together with reference TRBV30 and TRBJ2-1, the CDR3 gives the full variable domain: SQTIHQWPATLVQPVGSPLSLECTVEGTSNPNLYWYRQAAGRGLQLLFYSVGIGQISSEVPQNLSASRPQDRQFILSSKKLLLSDSGFYLCASFDQLVYNEQFFGPGTRLTVL.